These T cell receptor beta chains were read from a single sample in a study of blood T cell repertoires in COVID-19. Data came from immunoSEQ multiplex PCR; TCRdb stores just in-frame clones and leaves some out. The sample holds tens of thousands of clones, approximately 77% seen once. Sequencing was performed on peripheral blood. The receptor set was obtained from a human donor in a cohort sampled during active COVID-19. The CDR3 runs from the conserved cysteine through the conserved F or W. Fields, in order: J gene, V gene, clone size, D gene, CDR3 DNA, CDR3 protein. A D gene is named only where the DNA matches it firmly. Where a row states a size, it is once, few, many or the class of an expanded clone; other rows omit it.

TRBJ1-4 TRBV7-3 NA NA TGTGCCAGCAGCTTTTCTAAAGCCTTTAGCGAAAAACTGTTTTTT CASSFSKAFSEKLFF
TRBJ2-2 TRBV7-6 NA TRBD1 TGTGCCAGCAGCCTACAACCGGGACAGACGAACACCGGGGAGCTGTTTTTT CASSLQPGQTNTGELFF
TRBJ2-7 TRBV19 NA TRBD1 TGTGCCAGTAGTACGGGACAGGTGGTGCCCTACGAGCAGTACTTC CASSTGQVVPYEQYF
TRBJ1-1 TRBV5-1 NA TRBD1 TGCGCCAGCAGCTCAGGGGGCCTGAGGGCTTTCTTT CASSSGGLRAFF
TRBJ2-1 TRBV4-2 NA TRBD1 TGTGCCAGCAGCCAGGGACAGTCCGTCTCCTACAATGAGCAGTTCTTC CASSQGQSVSYNEQFF
TRBJ2-7 TRBV28 NA NA TGTGCCAGCAGTCCCCTAGCTGACCGTGGCGAGCAGTACTTC CASSPLADRGEQYF
TRBJ1-2 TRBV19 NA NA TGTGCCAGTAGTATCGCGGACTATGGCTACACCTTC CASSIADYGYTF
TRBJ2-3 TRBV7-9 NA NA TGTGCCAGCAGCTTAGGTGGGGGGACGACTAGCACAGATACGCAGTATTTT CASSLGGGTTSTDTQYF
TRBJ2-2 TRBV18 NA TRBD1 TGTGCCAGCTCACCGCAGGGGGCGAGGAACACCGGGGAGCTGTTTTTT CASSPQGARNTGELFF
TRBJ1-2 TRBV19 NA NA TGTGCCAGTAGGTATAGTGGGGCCTATGGCTACACCTTC CASRYSGAYGYTF
TRBJ2-2 TRBV18 NA TRBD2 TGTGCCAGCTCCGGCGGGAGCGACACCGGGGAGCTGTTTTTT CASSGGSDTGELFF
TRBJ2-7 TRBV13 NA TRBD1 TGTGCCAGCAGCCATTCGCAGGGGGCGTCCTACGAGCAGTACTTC CASSHSQGASYEQYF
TRBJ2-7 TRBV10-3 NA TRBD2 TGTGCCATCAGTGAGTCGGGGCGGGAGCGCGAGCAGTACTTC CAISESGREREQYF
TRBJ2-5 TRBV3-1/TRBV3-2 once TRBD2 TGTGCCAGCAGCCAAGGGGTACTAGCGGGGGGGCCCGGAGAGACCCAGTACTTC CASSQGVLAGGPGETQYF
TRBJ2-7 TRBV28 NA TRBD1 TGTGCCAGCGGGACAGGGAGGAACGAGCAGTACTTC CASGTGRNEQYF
TRBJ1-2 TRBV5-4 NA NA TGTGCCAGCAGCTCCAAGACAAAGAACTATGGCTACACCTTC CASSSKTKNYGYTF
TRBJ2-5 TRBV15 NA NA TGTGCCACCAGCAGAGATCCGGGGCGGGGCCAAGAGACCCAGTACTTC CATSRDPGRGQETQYF
TRBJ1-2 TRBV10-3 NA TRBD1 TGTGCCATCGGACAGGGCGAATATGGCTACACCTTC CAIGQGEYGYTF
TRBJ1-2 TRBV7-2 NA NA TGTGCCAGCAGCTTAGAATACGGCGGGGGCTACACCTTC CASSLEYGGGYTF
TRBJ1-1 TRBV19 many NA TGTGCCAGTACCGGTGTGAACACTGAAGCTTTCTTT CASTGVNTEAFF
TRBJ1-3 TRBV2 few NA TGTGCCAGCAGTCAGGGTAGGACTGGAAACACCATATATTTT CASSQGRTGNTIYF
TRBJ1-1 TRBV4-2 once NA TGTGCCAGCAGCCAAGATCGGGACACTGAGGGGACTGAAGCTTTCTTT CASSQDRDTEGTEAFF
TRBJ1-1 TRBV6-5 once TRBD1 TGTGCCAGCAGTCCTTACGGACAGGGGAACACTGAAGCTTTCTTT CASSPYGQGNTEAFF
TRBJ2-7 TRBV13 NA NA TGTGCCAGCAGCTTTGGGCGTCCCTCCTACGAGCAGTACTTC CASSFGRPSYEQYF
TRBJ2-7 TRBV5-1 NA TRBD2 TGCGCCAGCAGCCCCGCACGGCGGGGGGGCCCCTACGAGCAGTACTTC CASSPARRGGPYEQYF
TRBJ2-3 TRBV27 once NA TGTGCCAGCAGTTTATGGCGGTATGATACGCAGTATTTT CASSLWRYDTQYF
TRBJ2-1 TRBV3-1/TRBV3-2 NA TRBD2 TGTGCCAGCAGCCTCCACCCAGGGACTAGCGGGAGAGTAGTAAATGAGCAGTTCTTC CASSLHPGTSGRVVNEQFF
TRBJ1-2 TRBV12-3/TRBV12-4 once TRBD1 TGTGCCAGCAGTCCGGACAGGGTCTATGGCTACACCTTC CASSPDRVYGYTF
TRBJ2-3 TRBV28 few TRBD2 TGTGCCAGCAGAGTGCGGGAGGGGGGCACAGATACGCAGTATTTT CASRVREGGTDTQYF
TRBJ1-1 TRBV19 NA NA TGTGCCAGTAGTTTACAGCTTACCTACCCTGAAGCTTTCTTT CASSLQLTYPEAFF
TRBJ1-1 TRBV5-5 NA NA TGTGCCAGCAGCCCTAGTCCAGGGGACACTGAAGCTTTCTTT CASSPSPGDTEAFF
TRBJ1-5 TRBV5-5 few TRBD1 TGTGCCAGCAGCCGGACAGGGAATCAGCCCCAGCATTTT CASSRTGNQPQHF
TRBJ2-7 TRBV4-1 NA TRBD2 TGCGCCAGCAGCATCCGTCCAGGGGAGGATCTAGCGGGAGTGATCGAGCAGTACTTC CASSIRPGEDLAGVIEQYF
TRBJ2-1 TRBV7-2 NA NA TGTGCCAGCAGCCCGGACTGGGCCTACAATGAGCAGTTCTTC CASSPDWAYNEQFF
TRBJ2-1 TRBV27 NA TRBD1 TGTGCCAGCAGTTTAACACTGACAGGGGGGGTAAATGAGCAGTTCTTC CASSLTLTGGVNEQFF
TRBJ2-3 TRBV7-9 NA TRBD1 TGTGCCAGCAGCTACGGACAGGAAGAGAGCGATACGCAGTATTTT CASSYGQEESDTQYF
TRBJ2-2 TRBV18 once NA TGTGCCAGCTCGCCCCGCCCCTTAGGGACTGAGGCCCCCGGGGAGCTGTTTTTT CASSPRPLGTEAPGELFF
TRBJ2-1 TRBV7-3 NA TRBD1 TGTGCCAGCAGCTTAACACAGGGGACAGGGAAGTTCTTC CASSLTQGTGKFF
TRBJ1-2 TRBV6-5 NA NA TGTGCCAGCATCAAGGGCCGGGGGGCTAACTATGGCTACACCTTC CASIKGRGANYGYTF
TRBJ2-7 TRBV3-1/TRBV3-2 NA NA TGTGCCAGCAGTGAATCGGTGTACGAGCAGTACTTC CASSESVYEQYF
TRBJ1-2 TRBV28 once NA TGTGCCAGCCGCAGGGAGGACTATGGCTACACCTTC CASRREDYGYTF
TRBJ1-2 TRBV11-2 NA NA TGTGCCAGCAGCTCACCGTTCACACCAGCGCGCTATGGCTACACCTTC CASSSPFTPARYGYTF
TRBJ1-2 TRBV5-1 once TRBD1 TGCGCCAGCAGCCCTGGCGGACAGGGATATGGCTACACCTTC CASSPGGQGYGYTF
TRBJ2-5 TRBV5-4 NA TRBD2 TGTGCCAGCAGTTCCGGACCGGGGGGGGAGACCCAGTACTTC CASSSGPGGETQYF
TRBJ2-5 TRBV5-6 once TRBD1 TGTGCCAGCAGGAAGACAGGGAAAGAGACCCAGTACTTC CASRKTGKETQYF
TRBJ1-6 TRBV7-2 NA NA TGTGCCAGCAGCTCGGTAATGGGGGGTAATTCACCCCTCCACTTT CASSSVMGGNSPLHF
TRBJ2-5 TRBV2 NA TRBD1 TGTGCCAGCAGTCGGGACAGCCGAGAGACCCAGTACTTC CASSRDSRETQYF
TRBJ2-1 TRBV2 NA NA TGTGCCAGCAGTACTAGAGGGGAGCAGTTCTTC CASSTRGEQFF
TRBJ2-5 TRBV7-2 NA NA TGTGCCAGCAGCTTCTACGGGGTGGAGACCCAGTACTTC CASSFYGVETQYF
TRBJ2-1 TRBV29-1 few NA TGCAGCGTTGAAGATGAGGGGGGGGTATCCTACAATGAGCAGTTCTTC CSVEDEGGVSYNEQFF